Shown below are 19 T cell receptor beta chains from a single sample sequenced in a study of T cell changes during pregnancy in multiple sclerosis. Profiled with immunoSEQ multiplex PCR; TCRdb holds only in-frame clones, not every one. Here the sample spans 70,000 to 95,000 clones, approximately 94% being singletons. This material consisted of peripheral blood, taken in the third trimester of pregnancy. These receptors were collected from a female donor with multiple sclerosis, enrolled in a pregnancy study.

This clone has just one count. V gene TRBV6-1 combines with J gene TRBJ2-3; 13 positions agree with TRBD2. V dropped 1 base and J dropped 2; count of bases not matched to a gene: 9. CDR3 size: 19 residues. The V gene's germline CDR1 is MNHNS and CDR2 SASEGT. This CDR3 reads CASSEGTSGRAWVTDTQYF. As DNA, the CDR3 is TGTGCCAGCAGTGAAGGAACTAGCGGGAGGGCCTGGGTCACAGATACGCAGTATTTT.

The chain couples TRBV6-1 to TRBJ2-7, with D hard to call. The CDR3 is 11 amino acids. CDR1 and CDR2 from the germline V gene are MNHNS and SASEGT. Trimming pared 11 bases from V and 4 bases from J, leaving 12 bases between. In DNA, the CDR3 is TGTGCCTGCGCGACTTTTTACGAGCAGTACTTC. This translates into CACATFYEQYF.

This clone was seen once. The chain combines TRBV7-9 with TRBJ2-7; TRBD2 matches at 13 bases. With 0 bases clipped from V and 4 bases from J, the junction kept 6 bases outside the gene matches. Germline CDR1 reads SEHNR; CDR2 reads FQNEAQ (reference sequence). The CDR3 is made up of 17 amino acids. The CDR3: CASSLAQGLAGFYEQYF. The CDR3 nucleotides are TGTGCCAGCAGCTTAGCCCAGGGACTAGCGGGGTTTTACGAGCAGTACTTC.

The J gene is TRBJ2-1, the V gene TRBV7-3, with D maybe TRBD2 (6 bases). Germline V CDR1 and CDR2: SGHTA, FQGTGA. V was clipped by 5 bases and J by 4 bases, with 18 bases between them. This CDR3 spans 16 amino acids. The CDR3 here is CASSPNGGRPYNEQFF. The CDR3 coding sequence is TGTGCCAGCAGCCCAAATGGGGGGAGGCCATACAATGAGCAGTTCTTC.

This clone came up once. The rearrangement uses TRBV19 and TRBJ1-1; unclear D gene. The V and J ends lost 4 bases and 6 bases respectively, with 6 bases between them. CDR3 size: 11 residues. Germline V gene lookup returns CDR1 LNHDA and CDR2 SQIVND (reference sequence). CDR3 residues: CASSTPAEAFF. Written as DNA, the CDR3 is TGTGCCAGTAGTACTCCCGCTGAAGCTTTCTTT.

V usage is TRBV6-1 and J usage is TRBJ2-2; 9 bases align to TRBD1. Germline lookup yields CDR1 MNHNS and CDR2 SASEGT. This CDR3 is built from 14 residues. Germline trimming cut 5 bases from V and 7 bases from J; bases unmatched to any gene: 5. DNA for the CDR3: TGTGCCAGCAGTCCCGGGACAGGGTTCGGGGAGCTGTTTTTT. This codes for CASSPGTGFGELFF.

The chain couples TRBV25-1 to TRBJ2-1; 12 bases are a match to TRBD2. The CDR3 consists of 14 residues. V gave up 6 bases and J gave up 10 bases; unmatched junction bases: 7. CDR1 is MGHDK and CDR2 is SYGVNS in the germline V gene. CDR3 nucleotides: TGTGCCAGCAGGACTAGCGGGAGATGGTCGGAGCAGTTCTTC. Encoded protein: CASRTSGRWSEQFF. Based on the CDR3 plus reference TRBV25-1 and TRBJ2-1, the full variable domain is EADIYQTPRYLVIGTGKKITLECSQTMGHDKMYWYQQDPGMELHLIHYSYGVNSTEKGDLSSESTVSRIRTEHFPLTLESARPSHTSQYLCASRTSGRWSEQFFGPGTRLTVL.

The V call is TRBV19, the J call TRBJ2-3; D unresolved. Germline V gene data show CDR1 as LNHDA and CDR2 as SQIVND (reference sequence). Between the trimmed V and J ends, which lost 5 bases and 1 base, there was a span of 10 bases. CDR3 length: 14 amino acids. The CDR3 DNA reads TGTGCCAGTAGTGCACAGTCGGGCACAGATACGCAGTATTTT. Protein: CASSAQSGTDTQYF.

This CDR3 is CASSRGLAGGGDEQFF. The DNA of the CDR3 is TGTGCCAGCAGCCGGGGACTAGCGGGAGGAGGAGATGAGCAGTTCTTC. The chain joins TRBV4-2 to TRBJ2-1; TRBD2 matches 15 bases. From germline, CDR1 is LGHNA and CDR2 YNFKEQ. The CDR3 is 16 amino acids. V trimming: 4 bases; J trimming: 8 bases; junction bases outside the gene matches: 6.

The chain links TRBV11-1 to TRBJ1-1, with D maybe TRBD1 (5 bases). The CDR3 runs 14 residues. Trimming removed 8 bases at V and 3 bases at J, with 16 bases between. The germline CDR1 and CDR2 sequences are SGHAT and FQDESV (reference sequence). This chain's CDR3 is CASVPGGWHTEAFF. The CDR3 nucleotides read TGTGCCAGCGTACCCGGGGGTTGGCACACTGAAGCTTTCTTT.

Concerning this clone: A junction boundary mismatches the germline segment, possibly from a read error. The chain joins TRBV7-7 to TRBJ2-1; TRBD1 might be the D (5 bases). Germline V gene data show CDR1 as SSHAT and CDR2 as FNYEAQ (reference sequence). CDR3 size: 13 residues. DNA for the CDR3: TGTGCTAGCAGCTTACAGGCCTACAATGAGCAGTTCTTC. It yields the protein CASSLQAYNEQFF.

The CDR3 region is CASSLVPDNQETQYF. The CDR3 DNA reads TGTGCCAGCAGCCTAGTACCGGACAATCAAGAGACCCAGTACTTC. The chain links TRBV7-9 to TRBJ2-5; TRBD1 is a possible D gene (5 bases). Trimming took off 5 bases at V and 2 bases at J, with 15 bases between the two ends. This CDR3 comprises 15 residues. From germline, CDR1 is SEHNR and CDR2 FQNEAQ (reference sequence).

V gene TRBV4-2 combines with J gene TRBJ2-2, with unresolved D. Germline V gene lookup returns CDR1 LGHNA and CDR2 YNFKEQ. This CDR3 has 13 residues. V was cut by 0 bases and J by 5 bases, with 4 bases left in between. The CDR3: CASSQETTGELFF. DNA for the CDR3: TGTGCCAGCAGCCAAGAGACTACCGGGGAGCTGTTTTTT.

This chain uses TRBV19 with TRBJ2-7; D call uncertain. Trimming removed 4 bases at V and 2 bases at J, with 9 bases between. Germline lookup yields CDR1 LNHDA and CDR2 SQIVND (reference sequence). The CDR3 is 13 residues long. The CDR3 region has the DNA TGTGCCAGTAGTAGTGGGCGCGCCTACGAGCAGTACTTC. Its translation is CASSSGRAYEQYF.

The rearrangement joins TRBV5-1 to TRBJ2-1; the match to TRBD1 covers 9 bases. The V and J ends lost 4 bases and 6 bases, in that order; junction bases with no gene match: 5. Germline V lookup: CDR1 SGHRS, CDR2 YFSETQ. CDR3 length: 14 amino acids. The CDR3 spells CASSRGTGINEQFF. CDR3 bases: TGCGCCAGCAGCAGAGGGACAGGGATCAATGAGCAGTTCTTC.

This clone was recorded only once. V is TRBV27 and J is TRBJ2-7, with 10 bases that match TRBD1. Germline CDR1 is MNHEY and CDR2 is SMNVEV (reference sequence). The CDR3 extends over 14 amino acids. V shed 4 bases, J shed 4 bases, and the junction held 4 bases outside the gene matches. This chain's CDR3 is CASSWTGGGYEQYF. The CDR3 DNA reads as TGTGCCAGCAGTTGGACAGGGGGTGGATACGAGCAGTACTTC.

J is TRBJ2-6 and V is TRBV11-3; D remains unclear. V was cut by 0 bases and J by 0 bases, with 3 bases left in between. Germline CDR1 and CDR2: SGHNT and YENEEA. The CDR3 sequence is 15 residues long. The chain's CDR3 is CASSLDSSGANVLTF. CDR3 sequence (DNA): TGTGCCAGCAGCTTAGACAGCTCTGGGGCCAACGTCCTGACTTTC. Supplemented by reference TRBV11-3 and TRBJ2-6, the full variable domain reads EAGVVQSPRYKIIEKKQPVAFWCNPISGHNTLYWYLQNLGQGPELLIRYENEEAVDDSQLPKDRFSAERLKGVDSTLKIQPAELGDSAVYLCASSLDSSGANVLTFGAGSRLTVL.

The chain carries TRBV7-2 and TRBJ2-1, with 8 bases identical to TRBD1. The ends lost 4 bases at V and 4 bases at J; junction bases unmatched: 6. The length of the CDR3 is 15 residues. Germline assignment: CDR1 SGHTA and CDR2 FQGNSA. The CDR3 DNA follows: TGTGCCAGCAGCTCCCATGGACAGGGATACAATGAGCAGTTCTTC. This sequence encodes CASSSHGQGYNEQFF. Combining the CDR3 with reference TRBV7-2 and TRBJ2-1 gives the whole variable domain GAGVSQSPSNKVTEKGKDVELRCDPISGHTALYWYRQSLGQGLEFLIYFQGNSAPDKSGLPSDRFSAERTGGSVSTLTIQRTQQEDSAVYLCASSSHGQGYNEQFFGPGTRLTVL.

The chain links TRBV2 to TRBJ2-5, with D possibly being TRBD2 (5 bases). Germline V lookup: CDR1 SNHLY, CDR2 FYNNEI. The CDR3 totals 12 residues. With 10 bases removed from V and 5 bases from J, the gap between germline ends came to 14 bases. The CDR3 spells CATTSLRETQYF. CDR3 bases: TGTGCCACAACTAGTTTGAGGGAGACCCAGTACTTC. The full variable domain, with the rest looked up from reference TRBV2 and TRBJ2-5, is EPEVTQTPSHQVTQMGQEVILRCVPISNHLYFYWYRQILGQKVEFLVSFYNNEISEKSEIFDDQFSVERPDGSNFTLKIRSTKLEDSAMYFCATTSLRETQYFGPGTRLLVL.